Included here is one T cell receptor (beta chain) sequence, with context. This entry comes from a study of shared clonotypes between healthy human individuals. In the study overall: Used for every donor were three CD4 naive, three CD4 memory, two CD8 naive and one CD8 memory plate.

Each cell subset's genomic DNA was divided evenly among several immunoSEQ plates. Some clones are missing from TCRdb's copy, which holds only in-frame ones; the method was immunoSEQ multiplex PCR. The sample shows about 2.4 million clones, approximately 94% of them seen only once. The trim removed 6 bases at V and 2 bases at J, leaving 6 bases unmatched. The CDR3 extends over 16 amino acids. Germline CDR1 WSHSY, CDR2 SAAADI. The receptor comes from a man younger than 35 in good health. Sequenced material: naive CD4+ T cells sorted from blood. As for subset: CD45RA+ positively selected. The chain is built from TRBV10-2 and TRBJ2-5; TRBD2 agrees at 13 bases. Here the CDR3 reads CASRSGLAGVQETQYF. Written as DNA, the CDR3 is TGCGCCAGCAGGAGCGGACTAGCGGGGGTTCAAGAGACCCAGTACTTC.